Following are 10 T cell receptor beta chains from one sample sequenced in a study of T cells expressing NK-cell markers. After re-calling the 5' RACE reads, TCRdb lists one entry per CDR3 protein, DNA absent. The repertoire table contains around 550,000 distinct CDR3 sequences. The sequencing sample was made of blood T cells: a sorted CD56 or NKG2C T cell subset, CD4+ or CD8+ T cells, or bulk PBMC T cells (not recorded which). The receptor source for this set is a man aged 18 to 29 in good health.

This chain joins TRBV6-1 and TRBJ1-6; the D call from TCRdb, TRBD1, cannot be confirmed without DNA. CDR3 length: 15 residues. Germline V CDR1 and CDR2: MNHNS, SASEGT. This chain's CDR3 is CASKVRQGGPSPLHF.

The chain has TRBV14 and TRBJ2-3; TCRdb proposes TRBD2, but this gene call is untestable without DNA. Germline loops: CDR1 SGHDN, CDR2 FVKESK. The CDR3 contains 13 residues. CDR3 sequence reads: CASSPYSGKGQYF.

The chain is built from TRBV20-1 and TRBJ2-7; TCRdb's D call of TRBD1 is untestable without DNA. CDR1 is DFQATT and CDR2 is SNEGSKA in the germline V gene (reference sequence). The CDR3 loop spans 13 amino acids. The CDR3 sequence is CSARTGGSYEQYF.

The rearrangement links TRBV20-1 to TRBJ2-5; the D call from TCRdb, TRBD1, cannot be confirmed without DNA. Germline V gene sequence: CDR1 DFQATT, CDR2 SNEGSKA (reference sequence). The CDR3 has 14 amino acids. This chain's CDR3 is CSVRKGARKETQYF.

The V gene is TRBV4-1, the J gene TRBJ2-5; without DNA, the TCRdb call of TRBD2 cannot be checked. Per the germline V gene, CDR1 is MGHRA and CDR2 is YSYEKL. There are 15 residues in the CDR3. CDR3 in amino acids: CASSNLAGVGETQYF.

The chain employs TRBV7-2 and TRBJ2-1; the TRBD1 assignment by TCRdb is unverifiable without DNA. The CDR3 consists of 14 residues. Germline V lookup: CDR1 SGHTA, CDR2 FQGNSA. The CDR3 sequence is CASRGDRARNEQFF.

Here the CDR3 reads CATSREGQNREYEQYF. V is TRBV15 and J is TRBJ2-7; the TCRdb D gene call, TRBD1, has no DNA to confirm it. CDR1 and CDR2 from the germline V gene are LNHNV and YYDKDF (reference sequence). CDR3 length: 16 residues.

The chain combines TRBV12-3 or TRBV12-4 with TRBJ2-2. This CDR3 has 15 residues. CDR3 sequence: CASKIGSANTGELFF.

This chain links TRBV10-3 with TRBJ2-3; TCRdb's D call of TRBD2 is untestable without DNA. This CDR3 contains 14 residues. In germline, CDR1 is ENHRY, CDR2 SYGVKD. CDR3 loop: CATLAGVLSDTQYF.

The gene calls are TRBV4-1 and TRBJ2-1; TCRdb's D call of TRBD1 is untestable without DNA. Germline V gene data show CDR1 as MGHRA and CDR2 as YSYEKL. The CDR3 extends over 14 amino acids. CDR3 in amino acids: CASSRTNRGSEQFF.